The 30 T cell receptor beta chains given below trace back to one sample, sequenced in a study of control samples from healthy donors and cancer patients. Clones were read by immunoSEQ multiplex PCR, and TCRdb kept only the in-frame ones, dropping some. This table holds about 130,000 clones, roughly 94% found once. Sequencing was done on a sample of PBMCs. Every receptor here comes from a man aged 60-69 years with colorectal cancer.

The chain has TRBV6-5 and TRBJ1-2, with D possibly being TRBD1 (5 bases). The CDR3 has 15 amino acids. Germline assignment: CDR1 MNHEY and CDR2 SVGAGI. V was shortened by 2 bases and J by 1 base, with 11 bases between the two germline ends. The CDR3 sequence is CASSYTPRDNYGYTF. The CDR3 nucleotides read TGTGCCAGCAGTTACACTCCCAGGGATAACTATGGCTACACCTTC.

The CDR3, as DNA: TGTGCCAGCAGCTTAGGGGGACAGGGGGCTGGAAACACCATATATTTT. This sequence encodes CASSLGGQGAGNTIYF. The chain joins TRBV5-4 to TRBJ1-3, with TRBD1 identical over 11 bases. Looked up from germline, CDR1 is SGHNT and CDR2 is YYREEE (reference sequence). V shed 2 bases, J shed 2 bases, and the junction held 3 bases outside the gene matches. This CDR3 comprises 16 residues.

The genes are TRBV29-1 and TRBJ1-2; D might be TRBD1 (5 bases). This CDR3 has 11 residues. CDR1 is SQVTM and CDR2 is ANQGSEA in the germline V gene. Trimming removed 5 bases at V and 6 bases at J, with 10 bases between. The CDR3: CSVRQLDGYTF. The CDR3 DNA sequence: TGCAGCGTTCGACAGTTGGATGGCTACACCTTC.

The CDR3 DNA sequence: TGTGCCAGCGATAGCGGGGGGTACAATGAGCAGTTCTTC. This sequence encodes CASDSGGYNEQFF. The gene calls are TRBV19 and TRBJ2-1; TRBD2 matches at 10 bases. V shed 9 bases, J shed 4 bases, and the junction held 3 bases outside the gene matches. CDR1 is LNHDA and CDR2 is SQIVND in the germline V gene (reference sequence). This CDR3 region has 13 residues.

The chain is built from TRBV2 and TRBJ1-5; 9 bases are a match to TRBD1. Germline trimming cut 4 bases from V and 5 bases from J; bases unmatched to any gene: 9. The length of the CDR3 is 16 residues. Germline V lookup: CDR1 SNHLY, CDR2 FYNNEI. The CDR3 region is CASSATGQGTHQPQHF. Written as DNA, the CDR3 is TGTGCCAGCAGTGCCACGGGACAGGGAACGCATCAGCCCCAGCATTTT.

This chain's CDR3 is CASSPGIGQPQHF. DNA of the CDR3: TGTGCCAGCAGCCCAGGGATTGGGCAGCCCCAGCATTTT. The V call is TRBV7-9, the J call TRBJ1-5, with D tentatively TRBD1 (5 bases). CDR1 SEHNR and CDR2 FQNEAQ come from the germline V gene (reference sequence). The CDR3 contains 13 residues. The V and J ends lost 5 bases and 7 bases respectively, with 12 bases between them.

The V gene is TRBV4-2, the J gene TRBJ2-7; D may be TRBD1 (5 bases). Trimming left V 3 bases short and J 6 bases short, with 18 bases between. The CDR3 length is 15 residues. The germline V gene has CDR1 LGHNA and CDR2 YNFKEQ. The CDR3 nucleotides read TGTGCCAGCAGCCAGCGGACGGACATTCGGGCCGAGCAGTACTTC. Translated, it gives CASSQRTDIRAEQYF.

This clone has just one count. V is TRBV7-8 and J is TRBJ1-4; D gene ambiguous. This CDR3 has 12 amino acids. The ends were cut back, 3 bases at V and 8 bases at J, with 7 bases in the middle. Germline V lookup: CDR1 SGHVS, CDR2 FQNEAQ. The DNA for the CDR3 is TGTGCCAGCAGCTTTGCTGAGGAAAAACTGTTTTTT. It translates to CASSFAEEKLFF. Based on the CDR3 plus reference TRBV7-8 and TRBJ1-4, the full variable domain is GAGVSQSPRYKVAKRGQDVALRCDPISGHVSLFWYQQALGQGPEFLTYFQNEAQLDKSGLPSDRFFAERPEGSVSTLKIQRTQQEDSAVYLCASSFAEEKLFFGSGTQLSVL.

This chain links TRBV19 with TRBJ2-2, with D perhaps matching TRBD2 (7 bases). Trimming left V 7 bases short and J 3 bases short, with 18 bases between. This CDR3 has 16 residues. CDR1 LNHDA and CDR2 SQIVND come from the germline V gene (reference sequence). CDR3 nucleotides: TGTGCCAGTACCTCGTTTAGGGGGGGAGACACCGGGGAGCTGTTTTTT. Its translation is CASTSFRGGDTGELFF. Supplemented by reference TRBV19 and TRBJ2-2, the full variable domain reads DGGITQSPKYLFRKEGQNVTLSCEQNLNHDAMYWYRQDPGQGLRLIYYSQIVNDFQKGDIAEGYSVSREKKESFPLTVTSAQKNPTAFYLCASTSFRGGDTGELFFGEGSRLTVL.

In DNA form, the CDR3 reads TGTGCCAGCAGTTACTCAGAGGGTCCGAACACTGAAGCTTTCTTT. It is translated as CASSYSEGPNTEAFF. The chain carries TRBV6-5 and TRBJ1-1; unclear D gene. The CDR3 is 15 residues long. Germline loops: CDR1 MNHEY, CDR2 SVGAGI. The V and J ends lost 0 bases and 1 base respectively, with 9 bases between them.

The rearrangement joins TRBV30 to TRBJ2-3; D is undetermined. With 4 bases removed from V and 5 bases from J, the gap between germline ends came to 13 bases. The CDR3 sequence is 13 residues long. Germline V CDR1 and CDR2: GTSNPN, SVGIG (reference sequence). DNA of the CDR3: TGTGCCTGGACCCCCGGCTGGAGAGATACGCAGTATTTT. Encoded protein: CAWTPGWRDTQYF.

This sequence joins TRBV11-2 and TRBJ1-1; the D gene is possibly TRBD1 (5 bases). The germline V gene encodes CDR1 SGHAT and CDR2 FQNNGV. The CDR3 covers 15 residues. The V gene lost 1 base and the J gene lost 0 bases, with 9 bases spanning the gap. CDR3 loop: CASSLGGGLNTEAFF. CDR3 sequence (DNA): TGTGCCAGCAGCTTAGGGGGCGGATTGAACACTGAAGCTTTCTTT.

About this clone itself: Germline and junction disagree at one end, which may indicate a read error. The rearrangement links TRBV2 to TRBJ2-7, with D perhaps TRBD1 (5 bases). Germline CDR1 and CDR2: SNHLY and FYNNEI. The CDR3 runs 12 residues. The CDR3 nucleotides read TGTGCCAGCAGTGAACAGGGAAGCGTCCCCAATTTC. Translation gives CASSEQGSVPNF.

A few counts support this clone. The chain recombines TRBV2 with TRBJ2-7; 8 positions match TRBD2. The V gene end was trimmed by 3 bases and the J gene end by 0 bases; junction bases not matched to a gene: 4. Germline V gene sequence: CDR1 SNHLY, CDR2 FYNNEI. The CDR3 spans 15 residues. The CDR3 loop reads CASSESGGLSYEQYF. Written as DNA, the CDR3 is TGTGCCAGCAGTGAGAGCGGGGGACTCTCCTACGAGCAGTACTTC.

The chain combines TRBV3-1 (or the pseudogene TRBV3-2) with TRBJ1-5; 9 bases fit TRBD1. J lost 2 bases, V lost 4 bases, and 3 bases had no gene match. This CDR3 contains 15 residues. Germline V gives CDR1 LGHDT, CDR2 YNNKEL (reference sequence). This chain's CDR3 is CASSLGTGRNQPQHF. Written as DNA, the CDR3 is TGTGCCAGCAGCCTAGGGACAGGGCGCAATCAGCCCCAGCATTTT.

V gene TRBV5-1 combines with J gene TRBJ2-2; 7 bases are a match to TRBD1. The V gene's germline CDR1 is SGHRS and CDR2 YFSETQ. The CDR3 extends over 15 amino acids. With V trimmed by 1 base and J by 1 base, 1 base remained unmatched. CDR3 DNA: TGCGCCAGCAGCTTGTACAGGGGGAACACCGGGGAGCTGTTTTTT. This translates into CASSLYRGNTGELFF.

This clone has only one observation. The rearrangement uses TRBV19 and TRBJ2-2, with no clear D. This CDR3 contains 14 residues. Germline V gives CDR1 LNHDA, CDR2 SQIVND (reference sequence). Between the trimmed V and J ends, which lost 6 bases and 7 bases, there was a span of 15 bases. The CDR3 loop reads CASSLTSRSGELFF. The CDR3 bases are TGTGCCAGTAGCCTTACTTCCCGCAGCGGGGAGCTGTTTTTT.

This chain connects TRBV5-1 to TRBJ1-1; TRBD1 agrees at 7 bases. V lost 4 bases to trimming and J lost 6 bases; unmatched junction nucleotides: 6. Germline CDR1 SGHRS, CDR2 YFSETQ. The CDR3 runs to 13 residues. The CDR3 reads CASSPWDSAEAFF. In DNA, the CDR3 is TGCGCCAGCAGCCCCTGGGACAGTGCTGAAGCTTTCTTT.

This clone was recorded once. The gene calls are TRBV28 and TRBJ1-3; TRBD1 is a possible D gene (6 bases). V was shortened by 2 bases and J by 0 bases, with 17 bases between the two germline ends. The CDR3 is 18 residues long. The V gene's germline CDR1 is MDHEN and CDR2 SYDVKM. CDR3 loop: CASSLTPAGANSGNTIYF. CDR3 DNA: TGTGCCAGCAGTTTAACCCCGGCAGGGGCTAACTCTGGAAACACCATATATTTT.

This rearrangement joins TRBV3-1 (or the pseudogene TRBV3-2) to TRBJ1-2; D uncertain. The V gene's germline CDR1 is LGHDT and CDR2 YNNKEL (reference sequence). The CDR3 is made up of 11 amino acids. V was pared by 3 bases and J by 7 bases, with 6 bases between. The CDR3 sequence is CASSHAGGYTF. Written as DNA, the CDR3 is TGTGCCAGCAGCCATGCCGGTGGCTACACCTTC.

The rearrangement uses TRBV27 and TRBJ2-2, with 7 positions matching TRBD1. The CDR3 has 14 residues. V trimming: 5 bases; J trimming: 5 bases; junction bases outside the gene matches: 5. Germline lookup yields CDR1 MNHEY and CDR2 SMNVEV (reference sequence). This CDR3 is CASSLVQGTGELFF. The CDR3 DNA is TGTGCCAGCAGTCTGGTACAGGGGACCGGGGAGCTGTTTTTT.

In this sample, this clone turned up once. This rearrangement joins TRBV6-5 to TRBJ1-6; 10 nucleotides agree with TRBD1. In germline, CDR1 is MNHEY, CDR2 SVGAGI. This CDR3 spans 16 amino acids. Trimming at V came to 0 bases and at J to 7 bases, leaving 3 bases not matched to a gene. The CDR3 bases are TGTGCCAGCAGTTACTCCGCGGGACAGGGGAATTCACCCCTCCACTTT. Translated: CASSYSAGQGNSPLHF.

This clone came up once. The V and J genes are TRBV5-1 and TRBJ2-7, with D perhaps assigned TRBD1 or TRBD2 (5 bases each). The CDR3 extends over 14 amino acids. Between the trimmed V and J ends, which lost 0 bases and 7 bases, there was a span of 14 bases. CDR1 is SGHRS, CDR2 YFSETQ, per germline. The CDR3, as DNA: TGCGCCAGCAGCTTGGGGGACCCGTCGGGAGAGCAGTACTTC. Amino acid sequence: CASSLGDPSGEQYF.

The chain's CDR3 is CASSPDREKEKLFF. The CDR3 DNA reads as TGTGCCAGCAGTCCCGACAGGGAAAAAGAAAAACTGTTTTTT. The chain combines TRBV6-5 with TRBJ1-4; 7 bases fit TRBD1. Germline V gives CDR1 MNHEY, CDR2 SVGAGI. V dropped 5 bases and J dropped 8; count of bases not matched to a gene: 8. The CDR3 consists of 14 residues.

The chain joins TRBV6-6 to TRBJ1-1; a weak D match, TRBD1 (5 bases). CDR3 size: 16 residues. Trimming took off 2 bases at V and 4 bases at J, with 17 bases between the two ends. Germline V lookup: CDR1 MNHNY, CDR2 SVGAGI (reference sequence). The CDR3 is CASSYRSQGSGTEAFF. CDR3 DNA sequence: TGTGCCAGCAGTTACCGGTCCCAGGGTTCGGGCACTGAAGCTTTCTTT.

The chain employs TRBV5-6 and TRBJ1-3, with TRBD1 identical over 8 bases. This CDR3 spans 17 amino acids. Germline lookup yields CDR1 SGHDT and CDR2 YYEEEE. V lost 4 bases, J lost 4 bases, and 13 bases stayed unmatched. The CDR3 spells CASSPPTGGRGGNTIYF. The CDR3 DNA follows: TGTGCCAGCAGCCCACCTACAGGGGGAAGAGGCGGAAACACCATATATTTT.

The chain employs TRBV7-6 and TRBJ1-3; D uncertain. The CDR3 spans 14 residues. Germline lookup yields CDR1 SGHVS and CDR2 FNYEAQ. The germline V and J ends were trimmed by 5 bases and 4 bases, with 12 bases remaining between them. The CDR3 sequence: CASSPYSGGNTIYF. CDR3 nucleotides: TGTGCCAGCAGCCCATACTCTGGCGGAAACACCATATATTTT. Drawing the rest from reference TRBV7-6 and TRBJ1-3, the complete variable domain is GAGVSQSPRYKVTKRGQDVALRCDPISGHVSLYWYRQALGQGPEFLTYFNYEAQQDKSGLPNDRFSAERPEGSISTLTIQRTEQRDSAMYRCASSPYSGGNTIYFGEGSWLTVV.

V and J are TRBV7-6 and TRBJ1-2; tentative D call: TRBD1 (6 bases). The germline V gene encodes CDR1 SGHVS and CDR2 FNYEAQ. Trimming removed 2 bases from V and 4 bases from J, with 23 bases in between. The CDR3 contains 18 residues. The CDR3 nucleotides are TGTGCCAGCAGCTTAAAGCCGGGGGGCGGGAGTAGTACCTATGGCTACACCTTC. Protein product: CASSLKPGGGSSTYGYTF.

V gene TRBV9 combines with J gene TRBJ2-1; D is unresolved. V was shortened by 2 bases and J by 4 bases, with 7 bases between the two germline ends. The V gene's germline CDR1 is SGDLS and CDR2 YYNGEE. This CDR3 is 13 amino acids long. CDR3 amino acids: CASSVALYNEQFF. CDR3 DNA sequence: TGTGCCAGCAGCGTTGCACTTTACAATGAGCAGTTCTTC.

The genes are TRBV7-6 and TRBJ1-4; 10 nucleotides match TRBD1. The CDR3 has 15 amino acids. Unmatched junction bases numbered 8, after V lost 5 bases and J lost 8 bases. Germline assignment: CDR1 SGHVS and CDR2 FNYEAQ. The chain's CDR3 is CASSPGGQGGEKLFF. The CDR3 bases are TGTGCCAGCAGCCCAGGCGGACAGGGGGGAGAAAAACTGTTTTTT.